This T cell receptor (beta chain) was recorded in a study of radiotherapy plus CTLA-4 blockade in lung cancer. Study summary: Patients showed objective responses in 18% of cases and disease control in more than 25%. Notes on the study in general: Alongside interferon-beta, early blood T cell clone dynamics were reportedly the best predictor of response.

Libraries were prepared by immunoSEQ multiplex PCR; TCRdb keeps only in-frame clonotypes and omits some of them. This table holds tens of thousands of clones, 63% found once. With V trimmed by 2 bases and J by 7 bases, 11 bases remained unmatched. Germline lookup yields CDR1 MNHNY and CDR2 SVGAGI (reference sequence). The CDR3 has 16 residues. On this clone itself: Its specificity is unknown.

Specimen: peripheral blood, collected from a patient treated with radiotherapy plus ipilimumab. V usage is TRBV6-6 and J usage is TRBJ2-5; TRBD2 aligns across 9 bases. The TCR comes from a human donor with non-small cell lung cancer who had a partial response to radiotherapy plus ipilimumab. CDR3 DNA sequence: TGTGCCAGCAGTTACGGTGGCGGGAGGGCCATTGGGACCCAGTACTTC. Translating it yields CASSYGGGRAIGTQYF.